Detailed here is one T cell receptor (beta chain). Its antigen is unidentified. Germline V lookup: CDR1 KGHSH, CDR2 LQKENI. The CDR3 totals 16 residues. J lost 4 bases, V lost 1 base, and 3 bases had no gene match. TCRdb's copy holds only in-frame clones and misses some; the assay was immunoSEQ multiplex PCR. The sample lists 110,000 or so clones, 68% seen once, with roughly a quarter in the top ten. The data are from a study of shared clonotypes between healthy human individuals. Study-wide results and caveats: Sample collection involved blood only; tissue repertoires are likely different.

The chain links TRBV18 to TRBJ2-2; the match to TRBD2 covers 10 bases. What was sequenced was memory CD8+ T cells sorted from blood. Subset noted: CD45RO+ cells pooled with CCR7-negative TemRA cells. The receptor was isolated from a woman under 40 in good health. The CDR3 protein is CASSPRLAGATGELFF. The CDR3 DNA reads as TGTGCCAGCTCACCACGACTAGCGGGCGCCACCGGGGAGCTGTTTTTT.